The 32 T cell receptor beta chains in this list originate from one sample, sequenced in a study of T cell repertoires in cytomegalovirus infection. TCRdb analysed the reads with MiXCR anew, one entry per CDR3 protein. The table shows hundreds of thousands of distinct CDR3 sequences, with around 9.1% occurring only once. What was sequenced was PBMCs. These TCRs come from a human donor in good health (CMV status not recorded). Some clones in this sample may be carry-over from other donors' samples.

In this sample, this clonotype turned up many times. This chain connects TRBV7-2 to TRBJ1-2, with D maybe TRBD1 (5 bases). CDR1 and CDR2 (germline): SGHTA, FQGNSA. Trimming took 5 bases from V and 8 from J, leaving 15 bases between them. CDR3 length equals 13 residues. As DNA, the CDR3 is TGTGCCAGCAGCGCTCAGGGAGCGTGGGGCTACACCTTC. Protein sequence: CASSAQGAWGYTF.

The sample holds a few counts of this clonotype. The V gene is TRBV27, the J gene TRBJ2-5; D is unclear. This CDR3 comprises 15 residues. V was trimmed by 0 bases and J by 0 bases, leaving 8 bases between them. The germline V gene has CDR1 MNHEY and CDR2 SMNVEV (reference sequence). The CDR3 protein is CASSLSLGHQETQYF. The DNA of the CDR3 is TGTGCCAGCAGTTTATCGCTAGGGCACCAAGAGACCCAGTACTTC.

This clonotype was detected ten times or more. The chain has TRBV6-5 and TRBJ2-2; 7 bases agree with TRBD1. The CDR3 is 16 residues long. Germline CDR1 reads MNHEY; CDR2 reads SVGAGI. V trimming: 2 bases; J trimming: 5 bases; junction bases outside the gene matches: 8. CDR3 protein: CASSYRGTVNTGELFF. In nucleotides, the CDR3 is TGTGCCAGCAGTTACAGGGGGACAGTCAATACCGGGGAGCTGTTTTTT.

This clonotype was seen ten or more times. The chain combines TRBV7-9 with TRBJ1-2; perhaps TRBD1 as D (5 bases). The CDR3 covers 13 residues. Germline assignment: CDR1 SEHNR and CDR2 FQNEAQ (reference sequence). The ends were cut back, 5 bases at V and 1 base at J, with 8 bases in the middle. This CDR3 reads CASSLGVNYGYTF. CDR3 sequence (DNA): TGTGCCAGCAGCCTAGGGGTTAACTATGGCTACACCTTC. Combining the CDR3 with reference TRBV7-9 and TRBJ1-2 gives the whole variable domain DTGVSQNPRHKITKRGQNVTFRCDPISEHNRLYWYRQTLGQGPEFLTYFQNEAQLEKSRLLSDRFSAERPKGSFSTLEIQRTEQGDSAMYLCASSLGVNYGYTFGSGTRLTVV.

This clonotype was detected many times. The V call is TRBV6-6, the J call TRBJ2-3; 9 bases line up with TRBD2. The CDR3 consists of 18 residues. Germline CDR1 MNHNY, CDR2 SVGAGI (reference sequence). Losses at the gene ends were 6 bases for V and 2 bases for J; bases not matched to a gene: 15. The CDR3 DNA is TGTGCCAGCAGCCTTCCCGGGATAGCGGGGGCCCACACAGATACGCAGTATTTT. This codes for CASSLPGIAGAHTDTQYF.

This clonotype was detected ten times or more. The chain uses TRBV10-3 and TRBJ1-5; 7 positions match TRBD1. The germline gives CDR1 ENHRY, CDR2 SYGVKD. V lost 5 bases, J lost 6 bases, and 13 bases stayed unmatched. This CDR3 has 16 amino acids. The CDR3: CAISKGQPIEGQPQHF. The CDR3 DNA reads TGTGCCATCAGTAAGGGACAGCCGATCGAGGGTCAGCCCCAGCATTTT.

This clonotype showed up just a few times. The chain employs TRBV7-9 and TRBJ2-7; 8 bases align to TRBD1. The V gene end was trimmed by 5 bases and the J gene end by 6 bases; junction bases not matched to a gene: 3. The germline CDR1 and CDR2 sequences are SEHNR and FQNEAQ (reference sequence). This CDR3 has 12 residues. The CDR3 region has the DNA TGTGCCAGCAGCGGACAGGGTTCCGAGCAGTACGTC. Its translation: CASSGQGSEQYV.

There are many counts of this clonotype. J is TRBJ2-6 and V is TRBV14; perhaps TRBD2 as D (7 bases). This CDR3 has 17 amino acids. Germline V gives CDR1 SGHDN, CDR2 FVKESK. Trimming took off 2 bases at V and 4 bases at J, with 15 bases between the two ends. This chain's CDR3 is CASSQSGTPWGANVLTF. CDR3 nucleotide sequence: TGTGCCAGCAGCCAAAGCGGGACACCATGGGGGGCCAACGTCCTGACTTTC.

This clonotype was observed many times. The V gene is TRBV6-2 or TRBV6-3, the J gene TRBJ2-2, with 8 bases aligning to TRBD1. Germline V CDR1 and CDR2: MNHEY, SVGEGT. Germline trimming cut 2 bases from V and 5 bases from J; bases unmatched to any gene: 4. This CDR3 is 15 amino acids long. The chain's CDR3 is CASSYPRQGTGELFF. CDR3 coding DNA: TGTGCCAGCAGTTACCCCCGACAGGGGACCGGGGAGCTGTTTTTT.

This clonotype was detected only a few times. The chain joins TRBV29-1 to TRBJ1-1; D remains ambiguous. CDR1 is SQVTM, CDR2 ANQGSEA, per germline. The V end lost 2 bases, the J end lost 4 bases, and 8 bases lay between the germline ends. The CDR3 is 12 amino acids. DNA for the CDR3: TGCAGCGTTGAAACGATAAGCACTGAAGCTTTCTTT. This gives the protein CSVETISTEAFF. Together with reference TRBV29-1 and TRBJ1-1, the CDR3 gives the full variable domain: SAVISQKPSRDICQRGTSLTIQCQVDSQVTMMFWYRQQPGQSLTLIATANQGSEATYESGFVIDKFPISRPNLTFSTLTVSNMSPEDSSIYLCSVETISTEAFFGQGTRLTVV.

Ten or more counts support this clonotype. The V gene is TRBV20-1, the J gene TRBJ1-5, with a possible D match to TRBD1 (6 bases). Germline V gene data show CDR1 as DFQATT and CDR2 as SNEGSKA (reference sequence). The CDR3 loop spans 14 amino acids. V gave up 6 bases and J gave up 1 base, with 13 bases separating them. This CDR3 is CSAQGHMSNQPQHF. The CDR3 nucleotides read TGCAGTGCCCAGGGACATATGAGCAATCAGCCCCAGCATTTT.

In its sample, this clonotype was seen many times. The gene calls are TRBV12-3 or TRBV12-4 and TRBJ2-7; D might be TRBD2 (5 bases). V lost 3 bases and J 2 bases, leaving 8 bases between the germline ends. This CDR3 is built from 13 residues. The CDR3 DNA is TGTGCCAGCAGTTTGGCCGGGGCCTACGAGCAGTACTTC. It encodes CASSLAGAYEQYF.

This rearrangement joins TRBV18 to TRBJ1-5, with 10 bases lining up with TRBD1. The length of the CDR3 is 15 residues. J gave up 4 bases and V 2 bases, and 2 bases lay outside the gene matches. Germline CDR1 and CDR2: KGHSH and LQKENI. The CDR3 DNA follows: TGTGCCAGCTCACCAGACAGGGGGCTGAATCAGCCCCAGCATTTT. It encodes CASSPDRGLNQPQHF.

This clonotype showed up many times. This chain uses TRBV6-5 with TRBJ2-1; 9 nucleotides align to TRBD2. The CDR3 loop spans 15 amino acids. Germline V gene lookup returns CDR1 MNHEY and CDR2 SVGAGI. V shed 5 bases and J 7 bases; nucleotides not matched to a gene: 9. CDR3 sequence: CASSRTSVGANEQFF. The CDR3 DNA sequence: TGTGCCAGCAGTAGGACTAGCGTCGGGGCTAATGAGCAGTTCTTC.

This clonotype was observed at least ten times. The rearrangement links TRBV6-5 to TRBJ2-3; no reliable D call. Trimming took off 2 bases at V and 2 bases at J, with 11 bases between the two ends. CDR1 is MNHEY, CDR2 SVGAGI, per germline. There are 15 residues in the CDR3. The CDR3 loop reads CASSYHRYNTDTQYF. CDR3 bases: TGTGCCAGCAGTTACCATCGATACAACACAGATACGCAGTATTTT.

Many counts were recorded for this clonotype. The J gene is TRBJ1-1, the V gene TRBV28; D may be TRBD1 (6 bases). Trimming pared 2 bases from V and 4 bases from J, leaving 14 bases between. The CDR3 sequence is 15 residues long. Germline CDR1 and CDR2: MDHEN and SYDVKM. CDR3 DNA sequence: TGTGCCAGCAGTTTACCCCCCCGAGGGGGCACTGAAGCTTTCTTT. Translating it yields CASSLPPRGGTEAFF.

There are many counts of this clonotype. This chain connects TRBV7-6 to TRBJ2-5; possibly TRBD1 for D (6 bases). Germline V gene data show CDR1 as SGHVS and CDR2 as FNYEAQ. The CDR3 covers 16 residues. V was clipped by 3 bases and J by 0 bases, with 14 bases between them. The CDR3 DNA follows: TGTGCCAGCAGCTTTAGACCAGGGGTGTACCAAGAGACCCAGTACTTC. Protein: CASSFRPGVYQETQYF.

V gene TRBV29-1 combines with J gene TRBJ2-6; D tentatively fits TRBD1 or TRBD2 (5 bases each). Trimming cost V 4 bases and J 0 bases, with 10 bases left between them. Germline CDR1 and CDR2: SQVTM and ANQGSEA. The CDR3 sequence is 15 residues long. The CDR3 DNA reads TGCAGCGTTGCGGGGCTTCCCTCTGGGGCCAACGTCCTGACTTTC. This translates into CSVAGLPSGANVLTF.

This clonotype came up many times. The CDR3: CASNPAPTDTQYF. CDR3 DNA sequence: TGTGCCAGCAACCCCGCGCCGACCGATACGCAGTATTTT. The V gene is TRBV12-3 or TRBV12-4, the J gene TRBJ2-3, with D hard to call. This CDR3 contains 13 residues. V was shortened by 7 bases and J by 6 bases, with 14 bases between the two germline ends.

This clonotype appeared a few times. V usage is TRBV29-1 and J usage is TRBJ1-2; no definite D call. Per germline, CDR1 SQVTM and CDR2 ANQGSEA. This CDR3 has 14 amino acids. V was trimmed by 3 bases and J by 0 bases, leaving 11 bases between them. The CDR3 DNA reads as TGCAGCGTTGATACCGGGAGTACTAACTATGGCTACACCTTC. It codes for CSVDTGSTNYGYTF.

This clonotype showed up many times. J is TRBJ1-4 and V is TRBV12-3 or TRBV12-4; 8 bases align to TRBD1. V gave up 5 bases and J gave up 4 bases; unmatched junction bases: 6. The CDR3 has 15 amino acids. CDR3 nucleotide sequence: TGTGCCAGCAGTATCACAGGGGGACTTAATGAAAAACTGTTTTTT. This encodes CASSITGGLNEKLFF.

This clonotype has ten or more counts. The V and J genes are TRBV7-3 and TRBJ1-1; the match to TRBD1 covers 11 bases. CDR1 SGHTA and CDR2 FQGTGA come from the germline V gene. This CDR3 comprises 18 residues. J was trimmed by 0 bases and V by 0 bases; bases with no gene match: 6. The CDR3 DNA reads TGTGCCAGCAGCTTAACCGGGACAGGGGGTGGTATGAACACTGAAGCTTTCTTT. It translates to CASSLTGTGGGMNTEAFF.

The genes are TRBV6-2 or TRBV6-3 and TRBJ1-1, with 7 bases fitting TRBD1. This CDR3 region has 16 residues. J was trimmed by 0 bases and V by 7 bases; bases with no gene match: 11. Germline V CDR1 and CDR2: MNHEY, SVGEGT. The CDR3 protein is CASIEYRGRMNTEAFF. CDR3 coding DNA: TGTGCCAGCATTGAGTACAGGGGCAGGATGAACACTGAAGCTTTCTTT.

This clonotype was seen at least ten times. The V gene is TRBV6-2 or TRBV6-3, the J gene TRBJ1-5; D unclear. The CDR3 extends over 12 amino acids. Germline V gives CDR1 MNHEY, CDR2 SVGEGT. V gave up 5 bases and J gave up 6 bases, with 8 bases separating them. The DNA of the CDR3 is TGTGCCAGCAGTCCATCCCCTCAGCCCCAGCATTTT. It encodes CASSPSPQPQHF.

The chain recombines TRBV29-1 with TRBJ2-3, with 7 bases that match TRBD2. CDR1 is SQVTM and CDR2 is ANQGSEA in the germline V gene. The V and J ends lost 4 bases and 2 bases, in that order; junction bases with no gene match: 6. The CDR3 contains 14 residues. CDR3: CSVGAGVTTDTQYF. In DNA, the CDR3 is TGCAGCGTTGGGGCGGGGGTAACCACAGATACGCAGTATTTT.

This clonotype has just a few counts. J is TRBJ1-2 and V is TRBV12-3 or TRBV12-4, with D possibly being TRBD1 (6 bases). V was shortened by 7 bases and J by 8 bases, with 29 bases between the two germline ends. There are 17 residues in the CDR3. Here the CDR3 DNA reads TGTGCCAGCACCTTAGAGGGGGTCCCCTCTAGGTCTGAGGGCTACACCTTC. It translates to CASTLEGVPSRSEGYTF.

V gene TRBV18 combines with J gene TRBJ2-5, with no clear D. Germline CDR1 KGHSH, CDR2 LQKENI. This CDR3 region has 13 residues. V gave up 2 bases and J gave up 2 bases, with 6 bases separating them. CDR3 region: CASSPNLQETQYF. The CDR3 coding sequence is TGTGCCAGCTCACCAAATCTGCAAGAGACCCAGTACTTC.

In its sample, this clonotype was seen many times. The genes are TRBV6-5 and TRBJ1-6; D is ambiguous. The germline gives CDR1 MNHEY, CDR2 SVGAGI. The CDR3 runs 17 residues. V was shortened by 10 bases and J by 5 bases, with 24 bases between the two germline ends. This CDR3 reads CAIKRLWGSEDNSPLHF. The CDR3 nucleotides are TGTGCCATTAAAAGGTTGTGGGGATCAGAAGATAATTCACCCCTCCACTTT.

This clonotype was found many times. The V gene is TRBV20-1, the J gene TRBJ2-7; the D call may be TRBD1 or TRBD2 (6 bases each). V was clipped by 5 bases and J by 7 bases, with 24 bases between them. The CDR3 has 15 residues. Germline CDR1 DFQATT, CDR2 SNEGSKA (reference sequence). The CDR3 loop is CSAQRRGDWLREQYV. As DNA, the CDR3 is TGCAGTGCTCAAAGGAGGGGGGACTGGCTACGAGAGCAGTACGTC.

This clonotype has at least ten counts. This chain joins TRBV28 and TRBJ1-4; D is unclear. This CDR3 has 15 amino acids. V was clipped by 1 base and J by 10 bases, with 16 bases between them. CDR1 MDHEN and CDR2 SYDVKM come from the germline V gene. The CDR3 region has the DNA TGTGCCAGCAGTTTATTGTTTGGCGGGTTAGGAAAACTGTTTTTT. Translation: CASSLLFGGLGKLFF.

This clonotype was recorded many times. The chain employs TRBV7-2 and TRBJ1-5; D not resolved. Trimming removed 3 bases at V and 6 bases at J, with 12 bases between. Germline CDR1 SGHTA, CDR2 FQGNSA. The CDR3 has 14 amino acids. Here the CDR3 DNA reads TGTGCCAGCAGCTTGGGTCGGTCCGGTCAGCCCCAGCATTTT. This sequence encodes CASSLGRSGQPQHF.

This clonotype was picked up one time. Given a much more abundant clone one base away, this may be a read error. The V gene is TRBV28, the J gene TRBJ2-2, with a weak D call TRBD2 (6 bases). CDR3 size: 15 residues. Germline V gene lookup returns CDR1 MDHEN and CDR2 SYDVKM. Trimming cost V 6 bases and J 2 bases, with 13 bases left between them. Here the CDR3 reads CASRPRTINTGELFF. The CDR3 bases are TGTGCCAGCAGGCCCAGGACTATTAACACCGGGGAGCTGTTTTTT.